Sequencing of this T cell receptor (beta chain) was carried out in a study of T cells in Graves' hyperthyroidism and ophthalmopathy. Study observations and caveats: Ophthalmopathy could be told apart from stable hyperthyroidism with a 13 V-J model. Most thyroid clonotypes expanded above 0.001 were also detected in blood.

Amplified TCR beta CDR3 regions came from RNA transcripts. TCR CDR3 regions were first amplified by RT-PCR with HTBI primers. One entry per CDR3 protein, called by TCRdb with MiXCR from the multiplex PCR reads. Of more than 40,000 distinct CDR3 sequences detected, more than 40% appear once; the ten largest clones hold roughly 32%. This CDR3 is 14 amino acids long. The germline V gene has CDR1 SQVTM and CDR2 ANQGSEA. With V trimmed by 6 bases and J by 3 bases, 8 bases remained unmatched. Concerning this clonotype itself: Its antigen is not identified.

Patients aged 18 to 65 had newly diagnosed hyperthyroidism of under 2 months' duration. The source material was peripheral blood or thyroid tissue (not recorded which). V is TRBV29-1 and J is TRBJ2-3; 8 nucleotides align to TRBD2. This sequence originates from a woman in her forties or fifties with Graves' hyperthyroidism. CDR3 in amino acids: CSVVLAEGTDTQYF. The CDR3 nucleotides read TGCAGCGTCGTACTAGCGGAAGGAACAGATACGCAGTATTTT.